This T cell receptor (beta chain) was retrieved from a study of control samples from healthy donors and cancer patients. This clone was counted a single time. CDR3 length: 14 amino acids. Germline V gene sequence: CDR1 MGHRA, CDR2 YSYEKL. Unmatched junction bases numbered 10, after V lost 3 bases and J lost 10 bases. The method was immunoSEQ multiplex PCR; TCRdb's version includes in-frame clones alone and lacks a portion of them. The sample gives 150,000 or so clones, 90% to 95% of which show up once; 7.5% to 8.5% is in the top ten. The V gene is TRBV4-1, the J gene TRBJ1-1; 8 bases are shared with TRBD1. This TCR was sampled from a woman aged 40 to 49 in good health. Material for sequencing was blood. CDR3 bases: TGCGCCAGCAGCCACGCCGGCAGGGGGCTGGGAGCTTTCTTT. Translated: CASSHAGRGLGAFF.